This T cell receptor (beta chain) stems from a study of T-cell memory formation after mild COVID-19. Study results and caveats: CD4/CD8 balance held among clones contracting day 15 to 85, and later expanders leaned CD4+. Clones from the second wave (peaking day 37) had unconfirmed SARS-CoV-2 specificity.

TCRdb re-derived calls from the 5' RACE reads in MiXCR, one entry per CDR3 protein. The data contain some 600,000 distinct CDR3 sequences, 15% to 20% of them singletons. On this clonotype itself: The antigen is not known.

The receptor's source is an adult woman who had mild COVID-19 (a few samples of this study predate the infection). Cell type and time point are not known. The sample was PBMCs or a T cell subset sorted from them (not recorded which).

The CDR3 coding sequence is TGCGCCAGCAGCCCGGCGCAGGGTGAAGGAGCTTTCTTT. Protein product: CASSPAQGEGAFF. This chain uses TRBV5-1 with TRBJ1-1; possible D gene TRBD1, 5 bases. The CDR3 runs to 13 residues. From germline, CDR1 is SGHRS and CDR2 YFSETQ. The ends were cut back, 4 bases at V and 10 bases at J, with 17 bases in the middle.